This TCR beta chain was sequenced during a study of blood T cell repertoires in COVID-19. Generated by immunoSEQ multiplex PCR, the TCRdb table keeps only in-frame clones and is missing some. The profile covers about 250,000 clones, with about 87% appearing a single time and around 6.3% taken by the ten largest. This clone occurred once. The V gene's germline CDR1 is MNHEY and CDR2 SVGEGT. The CDR3 contains 17 residues. The ends lost 0 bases at V and 3 bases at J; junction bases unmatched: 9. The rearrangement joins TRBV6-2 or TRBV6-3 to TRBJ1-1, with 8 bases fitting TRBD1. The sequenced sample consisted of peripheral blood. This receptor was identified in a young woman with COVID-19, enrolled during active disease. The CDR3 DNA follows: TGTGCCAGCAGTTACTCTTGGGCAGGGGGCTCCTACACTGAAGCTTTCTTT. It yields the protein CASSYSWAGGSYTEAFF.